Following are 24 T cell receptor beta chains from one sample sequenced in a study of CXCR3-negative and CXCR3-positive naive CD8 T cells. The study's findings and limits: Hydrophobicity was higher for TRB CDR3s found in CXCR3-positive naive cells than in CXCR3-negative naive cells.

In preparing the TRB cDNA libraries, 5' RACE with UMI labels was used. TCRdb re-called the 5' RACE reads and shows each CDR3 protein once, DNA omitted. In total, the table holds around 88,000 distinct CDR3 sequences. Antigens of these TCRs are unknown. What was sequenced was naive CXCR3+ CD8+ T cells from blood. The subset was: CD45RO-CCR7+CD27+CD95- naive CD8+ T cells expressing CXCR3 (TNR3+). The receptors shown here come from a human donor in good health. Some clones in this sample may be carry-over from other donors' samples.

The chain couples TRBV19 to TRBJ1-1. CDR1 is LNHDA, CDR2 SQIVND, per germline (reference sequence). The CDR3 covers 15 residues. The CDR3 protein is CASRALLEGNTEAFF.

The V and J genes are TRBV11-1 and TRBJ2-7. There are 12 residues in the CDR3. The V gene's germline CDR1 is SGHAT and CDR2 FQDESV (reference sequence). CDR3 sequence: CASSPLGSSEYF.

V gene TRBV9 combines with J gene TRBJ2-5; TCRdb's D call, TRBD1, is unchecked because there is no DNA. The CDR3 is made up of 15 amino acids. Germline V gene sequence: CDR1 SGDLS, CDR2 YYNGEE. CDR3 sequence: CASSERGTAQETQYF.

This rearrangement joins TRBV15 to TRBJ2-5; TCRdb designates TRBD2, a call that cannot be tested without DNA. CDR3 size: 15 residues. Germline V lookup: CDR1 LNHNV, CDR2 YYDKDF (reference sequence). The CDR3 region is CATSRDREGVETQYF.

The chain links TRBV7-9 to TRBJ1-2; lacking DNA, the TRBD1 call made by TCRdb goes unchecked. The germline gives CDR1 SEHNR, CDR2 FQNEAQ (reference sequence). The CDR3 runs to 15 residues. CDR3 in amino acids: CASSLEPQGLNGYTF.

This sequence joins TRBV3-1 and TRBJ2-7; the D gene TCRdb calls, TRBD1, cannot be checked with no DNA. From germline, CDR1 is LGHDT and CDR2 YNNKEL (reference sequence). This CDR3 contains 15 residues. CDR3 in amino acids: CASSQDPGDANEQYF.

The chain carries TRBV7-2 and TRBJ1-1; as DNA is missing, the TRBD1 call by TCRdb cannot be tested. The length of the CDR3 is 15 residues. CDR1 SGHTA and CDR2 FQGNSA come from the germline V gene. The CDR3 sequence is CASCPAGQLNTEAFF.

This rearrangement joins TRBV4-3 to TRBJ2-2; TCRdb calls TRBD1, which cannot be checked without DNA. The germline gives CDR1 LGHNA, CDR2 YSLEER. CDR3 size: 16 residues. CDR3: CASGRGADGTTGELFF.

The chain joins TRBV3-1 to TRBJ2-7; absent DNA, TCRdb's TRBD1 call cannot be checked. The CDR3 is 17 residues long. Germline V lookup: CDR1 LGHDT, CDR2 YNNKEL (reference sequence). The CDR3 sequence is CASSQTRQGFWFYEQYF.

The genes are TRBV15 and TRBJ2-5. The CDR3 has 14 amino acids. Germline lookup yields CDR1 LNHNV and CDR2 YYDKDF (reference sequence). This CDR3 is CATSRERVEETQYF.

This sequence joins TRBV7-9 and TRBJ1-5; the TRBD1 assignment by TCRdb is unverifiable without DNA. The CDR3 has 15 residues. Germline-derived CDR1 and CDR2 are SEHNR and FQNEAQ (reference sequence). CDR3 protein: CASSSTGTGNQPQHF.

This chain links TRBV4-3 with TRBJ2-7; TCRdb reports TRBD1, a call that lacks DNA to check it against. CDR1 is LGHNA, CDR2 YSLEER, per germline. CDR3 length equals 14 residues. The CDR3 here is CASSQDRSGVEQYF.

The chain recombines TRBV4-2 with TRBJ1-1; there is no DNA to check the TCRdb D call of TRBD1. In germline, CDR1 is LGHNA, CDR2 YNFKEQ. This CDR3 has 15 amino acids. The CDR3 protein is CASSQDWTHNTEAFF.

This chain uses TRBV30 with TRBJ2-6; the TCRdb call, TRBD1, lacks DNA for checking. This CDR3 contains 14 residues. Germline CDR1 and CDR2: GTSNPN and SVGIG (reference sequence). The CDR3 sequence: CAWSSGTGANVLTF.

The V gene is TRBV7-9, the J gene TRBJ2-7; absent DNA, TCRdb's TRBD1 call cannot be checked. In germline, CDR1 is SEHNR, CDR2 FQNEAQ (reference sequence). CDR3 length equals 14 residues. This CDR3 is CASSADREGGEQYF.

This sequence joins TRBV4-3 and TRBJ2-3; TCRdb returns TRBD1, unconfirmable since there is no DNA. In germline, CDR1 is LGHNA, CDR2 YSLEER. The CDR3 contains 16 residues. The CDR3 sequence is CANSQTTGVVTDTQYF.

CDR3 amino acids: CSARGRLNTGELFF. The V and J genes are TRBV20-1 and TRBJ2-2. The length of the CDR3 is 14 residues. Germline-derived CDR1 and CDR2 are DFQATT and SNEGSKA (reference sequence).

CDR3 sequence reads: CASSYSAGQGAETQYF. The chain has TRBV6-5 and TRBJ2-5; there is no DNA to check the TCRdb D call of TRBD1. Germline V lookup: CDR1 MNHEY, CDR2 SVGAGI. This CDR3 is built from 16 residues.

CDR3: CASSLSLPLDEQFF. The chain employs TRBV27 and TRBJ2-1; TCRdb designates TRBD1, a call that cannot be tested without DNA. This CDR3 region has 14 residues. From germline, CDR1 is MNHEY and CDR2 SMNVEV (reference sequence).

This chain uses TRBV12-3 or TRBV12-4 with TRBJ1-2; TCRdb returns TRBD1, unconfirmable since there is no DNA. The CDR3 covers 16 residues. The CDR3 loop reads CASSLAAIAGDYGYTF.

Here the CDR3 reads CASSSYRGQPQHF. V usage is TRBV27 and J usage is TRBJ1-5; TCRdb calls TRBD1, which cannot be checked without DNA. Germline V lookup: CDR1 MNHEY, CDR2 SMNVEV (reference sequence). The CDR3 loop spans 13 amino acids.

The gene calls are TRBV7-8 and TRBJ2-1. Per the germline V gene, CDR1 is SGHVS and CDR2 is FQNEAQ. The CDR3 is 14 amino acids. The CDR3 region is CASSPRSDHNEQFF.

J is TRBJ2-1 and V is TRBV5-6; there is no DNA to check the TCRdb D call of TRBD1. From germline, CDR1 is SGHDT and CDR2 YYEEEE. There are 15 residues in the CDR3. This CDR3 is CASTFDTITGGEQFF. The variable domain in full, with the rest retrieved from reference TRBV5-6 and TRBJ2-1, is DAGVTQSPTHLIKTRGQQVTLRCSPKSGHDTVSWYQQALGQGPQFIFQYYEEEERQRGNFPDRFSGHQFPNYSSELNVNALLLGDSALYLCASTFDTITGGEQFFGPGTRLTVL.

The rearrangement joins TRBV5-1 to TRBJ2-1; the D call of TRBD1 rests on TCRdb alone, since no DNA is present to check it. CDR3 length equals 21 residues. CDR1 is SGHRS, CDR2 YFSETQ, per germline. CDR3 protein: CASSLGFSVGQGKPPYNEQFF.